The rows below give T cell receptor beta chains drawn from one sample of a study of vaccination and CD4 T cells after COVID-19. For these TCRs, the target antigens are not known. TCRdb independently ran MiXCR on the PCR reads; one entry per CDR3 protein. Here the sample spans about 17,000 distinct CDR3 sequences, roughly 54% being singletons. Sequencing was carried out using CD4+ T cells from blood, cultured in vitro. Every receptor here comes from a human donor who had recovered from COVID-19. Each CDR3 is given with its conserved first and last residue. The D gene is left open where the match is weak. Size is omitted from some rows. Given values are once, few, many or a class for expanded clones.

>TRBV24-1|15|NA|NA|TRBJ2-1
TGTGCCACCCGTCCGAGCGACGGGACTTACAATGAGCAGTTCTTC
CATRPSDGTYNEQFF
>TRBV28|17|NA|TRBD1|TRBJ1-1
TGTGCCAGCAGTTTATGGACAGGGGTAACCAAGGACACTGAAGCTTTCTTT
CASSLWTGVTKDTEAFF
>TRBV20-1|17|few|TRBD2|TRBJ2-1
TGCAGTGCTAGATCTATTGAAGGACTAGCGGGAGTGTATGAGCAGTTCTTC
CSARSIEGLAGVYEQFF
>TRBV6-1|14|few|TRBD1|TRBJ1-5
TGTGCCAGCAGGGAGGACAGGGCAAATCAGCCCCAGCATTTT
CASREDRANQPQHF
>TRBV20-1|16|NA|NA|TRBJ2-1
TGCAGTGCTAGAGACGTTTGGGGGGACTCCTACAATGAGCAGTTCTTC
CSARDVWGDSYNEQFF
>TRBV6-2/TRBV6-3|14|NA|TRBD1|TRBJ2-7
TGTGCCGGCCGATTGACAGGGGGGGCCTACGAGCAGTACTTC
CAGRLTGGAYEQYF
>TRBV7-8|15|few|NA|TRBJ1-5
TGTGCCAGCAGCTTAGTGCAGGGTAGCAATCAGCCCCAGCATTTT
CASSLVQGSNQPQHF
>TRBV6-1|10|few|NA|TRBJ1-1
TGTGCCAGCCGGCGAGTTGAAGCTTTCTTT
CASRRVEAFF
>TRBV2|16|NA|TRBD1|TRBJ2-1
TGTGCCAGCGTTAGCCTTTCGCCGACAGGGGGCAATGAGCAGTTCTTC
CASVSLSPTGGNEQFF
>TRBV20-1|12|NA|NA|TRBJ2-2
TGCAGTGCTAGCGACAGCACCGGGGAGCTGTTTTTT
CSASDSTGELFF
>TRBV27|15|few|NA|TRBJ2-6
TGTGCCAGCATGAAATGGGGGCGGGGGGCCAACGTCCTGACTTTC
CASMKWGRGANVLTF
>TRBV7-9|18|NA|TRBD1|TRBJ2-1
TGTGCCAGCAGCTTAGTCGGGTCCCGGGACAGGGGGTGGAATGAGCAGTTCTTC
CASSLVGSRDRGWNEQFF
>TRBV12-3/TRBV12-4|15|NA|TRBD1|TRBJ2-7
TGTGCCAGCAGTTTGGGGGGACAGGGAACCTACGAGCAGTACTTC
CASSLGGQGTYEQYF
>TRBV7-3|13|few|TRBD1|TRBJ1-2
TGTGCCAGCAGCTGGCAGGACAGGGATGGCTACACCTTC
CASSWQDRDGYTF
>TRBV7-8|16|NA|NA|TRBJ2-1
TGTGCCAGCAGCTTAATCGTGGGAAGGTCCTACAATGAGCAGTTCTTC
CASSLIVGRSYNEQFF
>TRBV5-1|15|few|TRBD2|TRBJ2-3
TGCGCCAGCAGCTTAGCGGGAGACGGGACAGATACGCAGTATTTT
CASSLAGDGTDTQYF
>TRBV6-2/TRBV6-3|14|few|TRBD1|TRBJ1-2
TGTGCCAGCAGTTATGTACAGGGGGCTTCTGGCTACACCTTC
CASSYVQGASGYTF
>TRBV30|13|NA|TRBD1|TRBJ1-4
TGTGCCTGGAGTGGGACAGGGAATGAAAAACTGTTTTTT
CAWSGTGNEKLFF
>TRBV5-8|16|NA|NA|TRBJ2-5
TGTGCCAGCAGCTTGGAGGTTCGGGTTACCCGGGGGACCCAGTACTTC
CASSLEVRVTRGTQYF
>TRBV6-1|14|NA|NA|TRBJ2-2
TGTGCCAGCAGGGGGCAAGCGAACACCGGGGAGCTGTTTTTT
CASRGQANTGELFF
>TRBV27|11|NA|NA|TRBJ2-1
TGTGCCAGCGGGAGGTTGAATGAGCAGTTCTTC
CASGRLNEQFF
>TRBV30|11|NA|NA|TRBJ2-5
TGTGCCTGGAGTAGGGGAGTGACCCAGTACTTC
CAWSRGVTQYF
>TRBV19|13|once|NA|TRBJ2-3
TGTGCCAGTAGTATGATGGAAACAGATACGCAGTATTTT
CASSMMETDTQYF
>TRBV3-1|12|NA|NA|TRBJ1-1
TGTGCCAGCAGCCAACTTAACACTGAAGCTTTCTTT
CASSQLNTEAFF
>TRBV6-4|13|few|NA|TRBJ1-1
TGTGCCAGCAGACAAGACAGGAACACTGAAGCTTTCTTT
CASRQDRNTEAFF
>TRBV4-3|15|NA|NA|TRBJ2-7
TGCGCCAGCAGCCAAGGGGTAGGGGATGCCTACGAGCAGTACTTC
CASSQGVGDAYEQYF
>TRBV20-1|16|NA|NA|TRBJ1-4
TGCAGTGCCCCGACCTCGGGATATGCAACTAATGAAAAACTGTTTTTT
CSAPTSGYATNEKLFF
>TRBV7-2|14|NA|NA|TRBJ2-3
TGTGCCAGCAGAACAGCGTATAGCACAGATACGCAGTATTTT
CASRTAYSTDTQYF
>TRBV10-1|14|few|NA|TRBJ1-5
TGCGCCAGCAGTAGTGGAGGGGGAAATCAGCCCCAGCATTTT
CASSSGGGNQPQHF
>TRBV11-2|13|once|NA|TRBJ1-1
TGTGCCAGCAGCTTAGAAACTTTTACTGAAGCTTTCTTT
CASSLETFTEAFF
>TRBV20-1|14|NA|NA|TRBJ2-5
TGCAGTGCTTCCTCCAGGTATTTCCAAGAGACCCAGTACTTC
CSASSRYFQETQYF
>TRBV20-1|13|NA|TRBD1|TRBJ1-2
TGCAGTGCCCCGGGGACAGGGGGAGGGGGCTACACCTTC
CSAPGTGGGGYTF
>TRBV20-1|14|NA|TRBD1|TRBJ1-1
TGCAGGACGGGACAGGTACCCGAGGGAACTGAAGCTTTCTTT
CRTGQVPEGTEAFF
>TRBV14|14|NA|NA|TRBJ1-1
TGTGCCAGCAGCCAAAGGCCAGGGGTCACTGAAGCTTTCTTT
CASSQRPGVTEAFF
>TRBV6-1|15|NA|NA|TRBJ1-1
TGTGCCAGCAGCGGACAGACACAACTCTACACTGAAGCTTTCTTT
CASSGQTQLYTEAFF
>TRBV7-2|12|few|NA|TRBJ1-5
TGTGCCAGCAGCGGAAATAATCAGCCCCAGCATTTT
CASSGNNQPQHF